The sequence of this T cell receptor (beta chain) was determined in a study of T-cell reconstitution after alpha-beta-depleted transplantation in children. Preparation of the TCRbeta library used unique molecular identifiers. TCRdb reprocessed the PCR reads with MiXCR, giving one entry per CDR3 protein. Of some 640,000 distinct CDR3 sequences in the sample, 16% were seen once. J was trimmed by 4 bases and V by 0 bases; bases with no gene match: 8. CDR1 SGHTS and CDR2 YDEGEE come from the germline V gene. This CDR3 comprises 16 residues. The chain is built from TRBV5-8 and TRBJ1-1; 8 bases are a match to TRBD1. This TCR was sampled from a human donor who donated a stem cell graft to a child with acute myeloid leukemia. Sequencing was performed on PBMCs from the stem cell graft donor, taken from the stem cell graft. DNA of the CDR3: TGTGCCAGCAGCTTGGATCTCGGACAGGGCGGCACTGAAGCTTTCTTT. Protein product: CASSLDLGQGGTEAFF. Full variable domain (missing parts from reference TRBV5-8 and TRBJ1-1): EAGVTQSPTHLIKTRGQQATLRCSPISGHTSVYWYQQALGLGLQFLLWYDEGEERNRGNFPPRFSGRQFPNYSSELNVNALELEDSALYLCASSLDLGQGGTEAFFGQGTRLTVV.